This entry features one TCR beta chain sequence. The sample belongs to a study of preoperative IRX-2 immunotherapy in early breast cancer. Treatment of the sample: preoperative locoregional IRX-2 cytokine immunotherapy. This phase Ib study tested locoregional IRX-2 cytokine immunotherapy given before surgery. Trimming took off 6 bases at V and 5 bases at J, with 20 bases between the two ends. The CDR3 is 15 residues long. TCRdb's table, derived via immunoSEQ multiplex PCR, lists solely in-frame clones and lacks some. The data show about 1,000 clones, about 70% seen once. This material consisted of tumor tissue, taken before IRX-2 immunotherapy. This chain uses TRBV23-1 with TRBJ2-7; perhaps TRBD1 as D (6 bases). TRBV23-1 is an open reading frame, and its role is uncertain. The receptor was derived from a human donor with breast cancer. For the CDR3, the DNA is TGCGCCAGCAGCCAAGGGGGTGGGGCTGTCCACGAGCAGTACTTC. Residues: CASSQGGGAVHEQYF.